Below are 5 T cell receptor beta chains sequenced from a single sample in a study of blood T cell repertoires in COVID-19 (dated by TCRdb to about 2020). The method behind the library was the immunoSEQ multiplex PCR assay. TCRdb carries this immuneACCESS record with in-frame sequences only. Its versions omit some clonotypes, under half of them owing to an unresolved V gene in the studies checked, with the rest unexplained. In all, the sample holds approximately 310,000 clones, and roughly 88% of those were seen once. Roughly 2.3% of the sample goes to the ten largest clones. The specimen was PBMCs or T cells enriched from blood (not recorded which). The receptors come from a young man who had recovered from COVID-19.

This clone was counted once. This sequence joins TRBV5-1 and TRBJ2-3; no firm D call. The CDR3 is 14 amino acids. Per germline, CDR1 SGHRS and CDR2 YFSETQ. V lost 0 bases and J lost 4, with 9 bases in between. For the CDR3, the DNA is TGCGCCAGCAGCTTGGATCCCCGTCCAGATACGCAGTATTTT. Protein sequence: CASSLDPRPDTQYF.

This clone was seen once. This sequence joins TRBV30 and TRBJ1-2, with D tentatively TRBD1 (5 bases). The V end lost 7 bases, the J end lost 1 base, and 19 bases lay between the germline ends. This CDR3 has 15 amino acids. Per germline, CDR1 GTSNPN and CDR2 SVGIG (reference sequence). CDR3 bases: TGTGCCTCACGGCAGGCTGCGGGGGGTAACTATGGCTACACCTTC. This codes for CASRQAAGGNYGYTF.

This rearrangement joins TRBV9 to TRBJ1-6; tentatively, D is TRBD1 (6 bases). The length of the CDR3 is 15 residues. V was pared by 3 bases and J by 7 bases, with 14 bases between. Germline CDR1 reads SGDLS; CDR2 reads YYNGEE. CDR3 in DNA: TGTGCCAGCAGCGATTCGGACAGTAAGAATTCACCCCTCCACTTT. Translation gives CASSDSDSKNSPLHF.

This clone came up once. V gene TRBV5-1 combines with J gene TRBJ2-2; possible D gene TRBD1, 5 bases. The CDR3 loop spans 15 amino acids. Germline-derived CDR1 and CDR2 are SGHRS and YFSETQ. V lost 4 bases, J lost 3 bases, and 13 bases lay in between. CDR3 sequence reads: CASSAAGSDTGELFF. The CDR3, as DNA: TGCGCCAGCAGCGCGGCAGGGTCGGACACCGGGGAGCTGTTTTTT.

Remarks on this clone: At one end the junction does not follow the germline gene, possibly because of a read error. This chain links TRBV12-3 or TRBV12-4 with TRBJ2-1, with 7 bases fitting TRBD2. The CDR3 has 11 amino acids. Written as DNA, the CDR3 is TGTGCCAGCAGTTTAAGCGGGATGCAGCTCTTC. Translating it yields CASSLSGMQLF.